The T cell receptor (beta chain) under discussion was sequenced for a study of regulatory T cells in long-lasting Graves disease. General study points: Lower TCR diversity was seen in persistent Graves' patients than in newly diagnosed ones.

Relying on iRepertoire HTBI primers and Arm-PCR of CDR3 regions, the team built TCR beta libraries. TCRdb re-derived calls from the multiplex PCR reads in MiXCR, one entry per CDR3 protein. The sample includes hundreds of thousands of distinct CDR3 sequences, 15% to 20% of them seen just once. Time point here: newly diagnosed GD, antithyroid drugs for less than 3 months. With RNA extracted from PBMCs as input, the TCR library was made. This clonotype has a handful of counts. Its target is unknown. These same records also appear under a second study, on T cells in Graves' hyperthyroidism and ophthalmopathy. This second study notes: Patients aged 18 to 65 had newly diagnosed hyperthyroidism that had lasted under 2 months. Blood shared most expanded thyroid clonotypes above 0.001.

Sequenced material: peripheral blood mononuclear cells (PBMCs), taken at new diagnosis, from a patient treated with antithyroid drugs. The TCR comes from a woman between 25 and 40 years old with Graves disease.

In nucleotides, the CDR3 is TGTGCCAGCCGGGATCTAAACACCGGGGAGCTGTTTTTT. Its translation is CASRDLNTGELFF. The chain uses TRBV19 and TRBJ2-2, with a weak D call TRBD2 (5 bases). Per germline, CDR1 LNHDA and CDR2 SQIVND (reference sequence). The V gene lost 9 bases and the J gene lost 2 bases, with 10 bases spanning the gap. The CDR3 consists of 13 residues.